The 5 T cell receptor beta chains below come from one sample, sequenced in a study of blood T cell repertoires in COVID-19. The table came from immunoSEQ multiplex PCR; TCRdb's copy has only in-frame clones and leaves some out. Here the sample spans 68,000 or so clones, 75% to 90% being singletons. The sample comprised peripheral blood. The source of these receptors is a man in his forties or fifties with acute or convalescent COVID-19.

CDR3 sequence reads: CASSIVPGLNTEAFF. Here the CDR3 DNA reads TGTGCCAGTAGTATAGTTCCAGGATTGAACACTGAAGCTTTCTTT. The chain uses TRBV19 and TRBJ1-1, with D hard to call. The CDR3 consists of 15 residues. Germline V gene sequence: CDR1 LNHDA, CDR2 SQIVND (reference sequence). The germline V and J ends were trimmed by 1 base and 0 bases, with 9 bases remaining between them.

This clone was observed a handful of times. The chain uses TRBV7-6 and TRBJ2-1; D is unresolved. Trimming shortened V by 5 bases and J by 0 bases, and 14 bases separated the two germline ends. This CDR3 has 16 amino acids. From germline, CDR1 is SGHVS and CDR2 FNYEAQ. CDR3 loop: CASSPTDTSSYNEQFF. CDR3 bases: TGTGCCAGCAGCCCAACAGACACGAGCTCCTACAATGAGCAGTTCTTC.

V is TRBV28 and J is TRBJ1-2; the match to TRBD1 covers 11 bases. Trimming took 4 bases from V and 7 from J; bases not matched to a gene: 5. The CDR3 loop spans 14 amino acids. Germline assignment: CDR1 MDHEN and CDR2 SYDVKM. This CDR3 is CASSWTGGAAGYTF. The DNA for the CDR3 is TGTGCCAGCAGTTGGACAGGGGGCGCAGCTGGCTACACCTTC.

The chain couples TRBV7-2 to TRBJ1-5, with TRBD1 matching 9 bases. CDR3 length equals 16 residues. The trim removed 2 bases at V and 4 bases at J, leaving 6 bases unmatched. CDR1 and CDR2 from the germline V gene are SGHTA and FQGNSA. The CDR3 loop is CASSLLGQGNNQPQHF. The DNA of the CDR3 is TGTGCCAGCAGCTTATTGGGACAGGGCAATAATCAGCCCCAGCATTTT.

J is TRBJ1-5 and V is TRBV2, with TRBD1 as a possible D gene (5 bases). V was pared by 6 bases and J by 4 bases, with 10 bases between. CDR3 size: 13 residues. CDR1 is SNHLY, CDR2 FYNNEI, per germline. CDR3 residues: CASRWEGNQPQHF. The CDR3 nucleotides read TGTGCCAGCAGGTGGGAGGGGAATCAGCCCCAGCATTTT.